This record concerns one T cell receptor (beta chain) sequence. This sample was taken from a study of STAT5B mutations in CD4+ large granular lymphocyte leukemia. Trimming took off 3 bases at V and 0 bases at J, with 12 bases between the two ends. Germline loops: CDR1 MDHEN, CDR2 SYDVKM. The CDR3 extends over 16 amino acids. The protocol was immunoSEQ multiplex PCR, while the TCRdb copy is restricted to in-frame clones and leaves out a portion. The table lists about 46,000 clones, about 80% of them singletons, with 0.35% in the top ten. The material sequenced was CD4+ T cells from blood buffy coats. The rearrangement uses TRBV28 and TRBJ1-5; no firm D call. The sequence was collected from a human donor in good health. The DNA for the CDR3 is TGTGCCAGCAGTTTTGGAGGCTACAATAGCAATCAGCCCCAGCATTTT. Translating it yields CASSFGGYNSNQPQHF.